The 2 T cell receptor beta chains presented below share a single source sample, sequenced in a study of metastatic and nonmetastatic thyroid tumors. TCRdb used MiXCR to call clones anew from the PCR reads. Here the sample spans roughly 21,000 clones, over 25% being singletons. No treatment had been given to any patient before thyroid surgery. The source material was tumor tissue. The receptors shown here come from a male donor with papillary thyroid cancer or a benign thyroid nodule (not recorded which). Some clones in this sample may be carry-over from other donors' samples.

This clone appeared a few times. The chain joins TRBV6-1 to TRBJ2-7; D remains ambiguous. Germline V gene sequence: CDR1 MNHNS, CDR2 SASEGT. This CDR3 contains 15 residues. Trimming pared 1 base from V and 3 bases from J, leaving 13 bases between. CDR3 sequence: CASSEGGSLIYEQYF. In nucleotides, the CDR3 is TGTGCCAGCAGTGAAGGCGGCAGTTTAATCTACGAGCAGTACTTC.

The chain links TRBV10-2 to TRBJ1-1; possible D gene TRBD1, 5 bases. Per the germline V gene, CDR1 is WSHSY and CDR2 is SAAADI. Trimming took 0 bases from V and 1 from J, leaving 6 bases between them. This CDR3 has 14 amino acids. Written as DNA, the CDR3 is TGCGCCAGCAGTGAGTCGCAGGGGAACACTGAAGCTTTCTTT. This codes for CASSESQGNTEAFF.